Included here is one T cell receptor beta chain sequence, with context. V was clipped by 0 bases and J by 7 bases; unmatched bases: 10. The CDR3 runs 16 residues. Germline-derived CDR1 and CDR2 are SGDLS and YYNGEE. Here immunoSEQ multiplex PCR was the method, and the copy in TCRdb shows in-frame clones only, minus some. The repertoire holds about 200,000 clones, with 87% as singletons. The sample originates from a study of blood T cell repertoires in COVID-19. The rearrangement joins TRBV9 to TRBJ1-5; TRBD1 matches at 7 bases. Material: PBMCs or T cells enriched from blood (not recorded which). This receptor was obtained from a woman between 25 and 40 years old who had recovered from COVID-19. This CDR3 is CASSVEEGANKQPQHF. The DNA for the CDR3 is TGTGCCAGCAGCGTAGAAGAGGGGGCGAATAAACAGCCCCAGCATTTT. Drawing the rest from reference TRBV9 and TRBJ1-5, the complete variable domain is DSGVTQTPKHLITATGQRVTLRCSPRSGDLSVYWYQQSLDQGLQFLIQYYNGEERAKGNILERFSAQQFPDLHSELNLSSLELGDSALYFCASSVEEGANKQPQHFGDGTRLSIL.